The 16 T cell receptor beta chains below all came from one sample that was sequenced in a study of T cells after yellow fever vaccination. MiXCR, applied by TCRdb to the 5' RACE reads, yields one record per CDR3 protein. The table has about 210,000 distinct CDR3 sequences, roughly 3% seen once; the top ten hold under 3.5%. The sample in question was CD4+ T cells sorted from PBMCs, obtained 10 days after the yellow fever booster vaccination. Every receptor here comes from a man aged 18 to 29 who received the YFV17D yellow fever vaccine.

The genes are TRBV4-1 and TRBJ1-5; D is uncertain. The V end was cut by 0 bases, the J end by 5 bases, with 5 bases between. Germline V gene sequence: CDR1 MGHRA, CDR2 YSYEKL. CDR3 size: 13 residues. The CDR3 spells CASSQDSHQPQHF. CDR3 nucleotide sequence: TGCGCCAGCAGCCAAGACAGCCATCAGCCCCAGCATTTT.

CDR3 amino acids: CASSTWTGGGYTF. The CDR3 region has the DNA TGTGCCAGCAGTACCTGGACAGGGGGTGGCTACACCTTC. The chain combines TRBV28 with TRBJ1-2; TRBD1 aligns across 10 bases. The CDR3 has 13 residues. Germline values: CDR1 MDHEN, CDR2 SYDVKM. V was pared by 5 bases and J by 7 bases, with 4 bases of the junction left unmatched.

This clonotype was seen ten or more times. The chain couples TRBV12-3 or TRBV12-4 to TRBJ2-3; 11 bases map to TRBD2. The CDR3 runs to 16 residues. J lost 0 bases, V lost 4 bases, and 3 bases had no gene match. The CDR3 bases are TGTGCCAGCAGTTCTCCTAGCGGGAGGAGCACAGATACGCAGTATTTT. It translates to CASSSPSGRSTDTQYF.

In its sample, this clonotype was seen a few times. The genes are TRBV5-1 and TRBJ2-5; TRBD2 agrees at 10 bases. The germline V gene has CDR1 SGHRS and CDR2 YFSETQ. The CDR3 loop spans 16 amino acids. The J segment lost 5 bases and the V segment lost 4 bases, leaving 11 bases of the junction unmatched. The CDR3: CASSRRTSGSGETQYF. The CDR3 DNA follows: TGCGCCAGCAGCAGAAGGACTAGCGGATCTGGGGAGACCCAGTACTTC.

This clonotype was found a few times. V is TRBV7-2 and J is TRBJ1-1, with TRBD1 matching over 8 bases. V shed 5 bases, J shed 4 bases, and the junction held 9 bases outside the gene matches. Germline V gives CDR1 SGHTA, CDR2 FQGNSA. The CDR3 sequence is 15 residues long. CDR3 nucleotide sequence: TGTGCCAGCAGCACTCTAAAAACAGGGGGCACTGAAGCTTTCTTT. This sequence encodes CASSTLKTGGTEAFF.

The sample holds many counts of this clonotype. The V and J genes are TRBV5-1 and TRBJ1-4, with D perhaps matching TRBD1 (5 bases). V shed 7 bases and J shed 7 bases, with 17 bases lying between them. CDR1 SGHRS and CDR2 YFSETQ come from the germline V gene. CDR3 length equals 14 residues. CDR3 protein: CASHVGGTSEKLFF. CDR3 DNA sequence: TGCGCCAGCCACGTCGGGGGTACGAGTGAAAAACTGTTTTTT.

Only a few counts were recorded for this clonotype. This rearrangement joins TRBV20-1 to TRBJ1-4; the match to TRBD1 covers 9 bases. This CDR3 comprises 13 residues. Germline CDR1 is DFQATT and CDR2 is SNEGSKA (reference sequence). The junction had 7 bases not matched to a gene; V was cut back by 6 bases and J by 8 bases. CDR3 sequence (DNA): TGCAGTGCGGAACAGGGGGCCGCGGAAAAACTGTTTTTT. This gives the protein CSAEQGAAEKLFF.

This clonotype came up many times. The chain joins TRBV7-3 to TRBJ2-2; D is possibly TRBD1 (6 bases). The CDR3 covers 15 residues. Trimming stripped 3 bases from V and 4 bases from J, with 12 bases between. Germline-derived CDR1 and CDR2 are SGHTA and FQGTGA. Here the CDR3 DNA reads TGTGCCAGCAGCTTCGACAGGCAGGGCACCGGGGAGCTGTTTTTT. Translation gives CASSFDRQGTGELFF. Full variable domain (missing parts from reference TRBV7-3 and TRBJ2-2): GAGVSQTPSNKVTEKGKYVELRCDPISGHTALYWYRQSLGQGPEFLIYFQGTGAADDSGLPNDRFFAVRPEGSVSTLKIQRTERGDSAVYLCASSFDRQGTGELFFGEGSRLTVL.

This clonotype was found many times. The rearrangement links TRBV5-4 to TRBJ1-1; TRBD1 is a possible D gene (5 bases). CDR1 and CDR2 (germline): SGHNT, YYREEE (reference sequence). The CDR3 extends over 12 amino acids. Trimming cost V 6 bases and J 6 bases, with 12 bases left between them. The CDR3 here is CASTRRGAEAFF. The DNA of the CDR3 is TGTGCCAGCACCCGACGGGGCGCTGAAGCTTTCTTT. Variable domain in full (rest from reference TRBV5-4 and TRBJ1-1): ETGVTQSPTHLIKTRGQQVTLRCSSQSGHNTVSWYQQALGQGPQFIFQYYREEENGRGNFPPRFSGLQFPNYSSELNVNALELDDSALYLCASTRRGAEAFFGQGTRLTVV.

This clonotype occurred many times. CDR3 coding DNA: TGTGCCAGCAGCTTGGGGCCATGGGCATCTCCCTACGAGCAGTACTTC. It codes for CASSLGPWASPYEQYF. The chain recombines TRBV5-6 with TRBJ2-7; D is uncertain. Germline CDR1 reads SGHDT; CDR2 reads YYEEEE. V lost 0 bases and J lost 2, with 15 bases in between. This CDR3 contains 16 residues. The whole variable domain, filled in from reference TRBV5-6 and TRBJ2-7, reads DAGVTQSPTHLIKTRGQQVTLRCSPKSGHDTVSWYQQALGQGPQFIFQYYEEEERQRGNFPDRFSGHQFPNYSSELNVNALLLGDSALYLCASSLGPWASPYEQYFGPGTRLTVT.

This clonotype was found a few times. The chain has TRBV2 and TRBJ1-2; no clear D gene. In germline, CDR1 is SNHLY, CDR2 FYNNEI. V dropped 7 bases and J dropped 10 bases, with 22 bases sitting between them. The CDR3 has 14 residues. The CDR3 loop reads CASTRTEAGDLYTF. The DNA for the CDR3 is TGTGCCAGCACCCGCACTGAGGCAGGCGACCTCTACACCTTC.

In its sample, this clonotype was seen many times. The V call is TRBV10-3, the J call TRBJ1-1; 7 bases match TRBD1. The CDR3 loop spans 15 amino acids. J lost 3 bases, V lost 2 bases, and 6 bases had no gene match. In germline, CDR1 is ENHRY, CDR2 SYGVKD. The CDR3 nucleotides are TGTGCCATCAGTGAGCCCGAAGGGGGCTACACTGAAGCTTTCTTT. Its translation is CAISEPEGGYTEAFF.

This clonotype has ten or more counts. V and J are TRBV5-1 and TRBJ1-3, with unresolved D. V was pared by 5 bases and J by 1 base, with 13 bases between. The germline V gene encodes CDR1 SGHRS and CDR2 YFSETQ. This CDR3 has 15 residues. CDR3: CASRSSFESGNTIYF. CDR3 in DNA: TGCGCCAGCAGGTCCTCCTTCGAATCTGGAAACACCATATATTTT.

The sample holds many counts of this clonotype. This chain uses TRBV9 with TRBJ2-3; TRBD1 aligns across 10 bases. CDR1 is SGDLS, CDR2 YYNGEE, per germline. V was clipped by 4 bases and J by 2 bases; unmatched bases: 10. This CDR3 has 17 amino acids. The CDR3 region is CASSPRQGASFTDTQYF. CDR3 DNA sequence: TGTGCCAGCAGCCCCAGACAGGGGGCTTCGTTCACAGATACGCAGTATTTT.

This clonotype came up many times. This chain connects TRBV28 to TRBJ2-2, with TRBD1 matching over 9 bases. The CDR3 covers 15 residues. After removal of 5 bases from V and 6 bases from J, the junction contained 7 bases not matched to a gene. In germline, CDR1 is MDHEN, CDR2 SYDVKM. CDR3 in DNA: TGTGCCAGCAGTCCCGGACAGGGGCCCTCCGGGGAGCTGTTTTTT. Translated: CASSPGQGPSGELFF.

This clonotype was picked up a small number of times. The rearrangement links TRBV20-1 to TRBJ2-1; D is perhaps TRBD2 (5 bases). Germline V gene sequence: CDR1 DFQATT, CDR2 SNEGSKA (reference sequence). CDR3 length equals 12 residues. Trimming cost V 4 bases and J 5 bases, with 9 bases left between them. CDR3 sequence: CSATRLHNEQFF. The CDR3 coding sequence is TGCAGTGCTACCAGACTACACAATGAGCAGTTCTTC.